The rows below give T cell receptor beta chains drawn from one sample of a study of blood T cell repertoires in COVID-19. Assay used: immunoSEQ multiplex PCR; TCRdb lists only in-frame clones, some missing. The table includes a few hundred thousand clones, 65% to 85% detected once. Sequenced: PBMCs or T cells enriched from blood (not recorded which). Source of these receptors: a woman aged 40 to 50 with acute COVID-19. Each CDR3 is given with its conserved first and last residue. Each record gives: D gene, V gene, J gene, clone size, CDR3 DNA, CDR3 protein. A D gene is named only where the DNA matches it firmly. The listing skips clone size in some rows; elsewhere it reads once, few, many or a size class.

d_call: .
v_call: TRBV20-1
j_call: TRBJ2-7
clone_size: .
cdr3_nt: TGCAGTGCTAGGGCCAGGGACGAGCAGTACTTC
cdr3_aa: CSARARDEQYF

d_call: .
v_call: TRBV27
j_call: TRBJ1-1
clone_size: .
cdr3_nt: TGTGCCAGCAGTTCAAGGTTAGGACAGTTTGAGGGGAAAGTTTGGAACACTGAAGCTTTCTTT
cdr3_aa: CASSSRLGQFEGKVWNTEAFF

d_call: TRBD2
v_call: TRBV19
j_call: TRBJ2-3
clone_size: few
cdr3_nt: TGTGCCAGTAGTAACAGCGGGAGGCCCCCAGATACGCAGTATTTT
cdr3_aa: CASSNSGRPPDTQYF

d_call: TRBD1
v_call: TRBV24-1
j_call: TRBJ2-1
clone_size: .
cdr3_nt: TGTGCCACCAGTGATCGGGGACAGGGGTTCTACAATGAGCAGTTCTTC
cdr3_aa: CATSDRGQGFYNEQFF

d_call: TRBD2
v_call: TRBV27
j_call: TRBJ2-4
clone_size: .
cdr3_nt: TGTGCCAGCAGTTTATTTGCTCGGGGAGGGAGAAACATTCAGTACTTC
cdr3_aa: CASSLFARGGRNIQYF

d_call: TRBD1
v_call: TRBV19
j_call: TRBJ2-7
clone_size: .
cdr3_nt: TGTGCCAGTAGTATCGGACAGGGGGGGAGCTACGAGCAGTACTTC
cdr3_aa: CASSIGQGGSYEQYF

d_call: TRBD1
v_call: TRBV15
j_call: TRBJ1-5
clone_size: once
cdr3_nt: TGTGCCACCAGCAGAGTAGGGGGCACCTATAGCAATCAGCCCCAGCATTTT
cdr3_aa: CATSRVGGTYSNQPQHF

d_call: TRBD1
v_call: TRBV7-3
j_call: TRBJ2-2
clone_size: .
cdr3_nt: TGTGCCAGCAGCTTACAGGGGGCCGGGGAGCTGTTTTTT
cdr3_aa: CASSLQGAGELFF

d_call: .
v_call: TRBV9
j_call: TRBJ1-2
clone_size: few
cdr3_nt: TGTGCCAGCAGCGTAGGAGGACAGATTAACTATGGCTACACCTTC
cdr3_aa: CASSVGGQINYGYTF

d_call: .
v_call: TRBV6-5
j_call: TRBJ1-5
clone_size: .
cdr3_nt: TGTGCCAGCAAGGTGGTCAGGGAAAGCAATCAGCCCCAGCATTTT
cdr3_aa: CASKVVRESNQPQHF

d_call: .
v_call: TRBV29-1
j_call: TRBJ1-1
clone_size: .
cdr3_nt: TGCAGCGTTCGCACAAATACGGCTTTCTTT
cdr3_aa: CSVRTNTAFF

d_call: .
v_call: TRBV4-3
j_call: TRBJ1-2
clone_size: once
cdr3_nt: TGCGCCAGCAGCCAAGCGCGAGCTAACTATGGCTACACCTTC
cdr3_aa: CASSQARANYGYTF

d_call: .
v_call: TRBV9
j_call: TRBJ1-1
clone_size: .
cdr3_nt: TGTGCCAGCAGCGTAGCTATGGCAGGGGCGGGCGCTGAAGCTTTCTTT
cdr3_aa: CASSVAMAGAGAEAFF

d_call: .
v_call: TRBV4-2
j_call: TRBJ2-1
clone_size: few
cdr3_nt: TGTGCCAGCAGCCTAGGAGGGGGGGGGATCAATGAGCAGTTCTTC
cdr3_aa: CASSLGGGGINEQFF

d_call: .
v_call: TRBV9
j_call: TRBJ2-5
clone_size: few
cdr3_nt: TGTGCCAGCGGTCGTTCTGCGCAAGAGACCCAGTACTTC
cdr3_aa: CASGRSAQETQYF

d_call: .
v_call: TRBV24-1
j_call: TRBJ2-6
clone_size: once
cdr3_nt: TGTGCCACCAGTGACTACAGCTCTGGGGCCAACGTCCTGACTTTC
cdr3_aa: CATSDYSSGANVLTF

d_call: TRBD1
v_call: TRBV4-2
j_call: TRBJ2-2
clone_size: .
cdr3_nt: TGTGCCAGCAGCCCTACACAGGGGAGCACCGGGGAGCTGTTTTTT
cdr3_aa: CASSPTQGSTGELFF

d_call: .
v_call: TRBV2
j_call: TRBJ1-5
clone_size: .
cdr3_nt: TGTGCCAGCAGTGAAATAAGAACGGAGAGCCAGCCCCAGCATTTT
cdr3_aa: CASSEIRTESQPQHF

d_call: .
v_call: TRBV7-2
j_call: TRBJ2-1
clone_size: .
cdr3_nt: TGTGCCAGCAGAGGGGTCGTCACCTCCTACAATGAGCAGTTCTTC
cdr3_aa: CASRGVVTSYNEQFF

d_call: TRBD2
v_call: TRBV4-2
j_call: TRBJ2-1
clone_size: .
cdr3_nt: TGTGCCAGCAGCCTGAGCGGGGGGGCGAATGAGCAGTTCTTC
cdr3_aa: CASSLSGGANEQFF

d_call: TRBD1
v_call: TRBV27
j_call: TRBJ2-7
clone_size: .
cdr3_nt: TGTGCCAGCAGTTTATCGCCGCAGGGGGCCTACGAGCAGTACTTC
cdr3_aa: CASSLSPQGAYEQYF

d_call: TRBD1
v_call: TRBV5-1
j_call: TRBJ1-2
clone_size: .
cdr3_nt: TGCGCCAGCAGCCCAACAAGGACAGGGGTATATGGCTACACCTTC
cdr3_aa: CASSPTRTGVYGYTF

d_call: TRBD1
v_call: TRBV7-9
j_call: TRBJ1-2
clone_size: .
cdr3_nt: TGTGCCAGCAGCTTCTGGGGACGGGACAGGGGGCACGACACCTTC
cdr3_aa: CASSFWGRDRGHDTF

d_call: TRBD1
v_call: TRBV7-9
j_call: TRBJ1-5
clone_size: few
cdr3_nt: TGTGCCAGCAGCTTTGACGGACAGGGGAGTCAGCCCCAGCATTTT
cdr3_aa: CASSFDGQGSQPQHF